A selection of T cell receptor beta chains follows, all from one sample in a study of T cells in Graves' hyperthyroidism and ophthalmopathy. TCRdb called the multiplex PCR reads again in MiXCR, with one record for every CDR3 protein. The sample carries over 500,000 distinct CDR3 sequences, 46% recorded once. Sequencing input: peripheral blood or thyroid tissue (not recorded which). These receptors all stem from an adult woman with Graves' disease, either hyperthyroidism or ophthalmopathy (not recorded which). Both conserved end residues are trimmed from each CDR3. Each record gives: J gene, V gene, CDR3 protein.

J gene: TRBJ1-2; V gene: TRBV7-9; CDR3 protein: ASSLGQGDIGYT
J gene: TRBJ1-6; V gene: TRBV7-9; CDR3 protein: TSSERRDGSNSPLH
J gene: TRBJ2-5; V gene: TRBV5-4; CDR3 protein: ASSVRDTQETQY
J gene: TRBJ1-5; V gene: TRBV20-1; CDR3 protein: SARDYPGNQPQH
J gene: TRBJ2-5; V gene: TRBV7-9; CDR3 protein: ASSSHGQETQY
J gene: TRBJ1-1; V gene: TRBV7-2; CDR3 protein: ASSSWTEYEAF
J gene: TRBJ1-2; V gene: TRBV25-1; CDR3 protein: AGSEGSGSRYGYT
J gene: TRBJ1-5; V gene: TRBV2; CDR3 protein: ASSEFLYSNQPQH
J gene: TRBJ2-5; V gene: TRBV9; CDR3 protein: ASSPRAWNTQETQY
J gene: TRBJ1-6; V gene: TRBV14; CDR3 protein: ASSQVDRQNSPLH
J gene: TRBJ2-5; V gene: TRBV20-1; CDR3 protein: SASMYQETQY
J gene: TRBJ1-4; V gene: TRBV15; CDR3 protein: ATSRNAGQNFWNEKLF
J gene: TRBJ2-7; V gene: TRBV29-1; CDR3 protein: SVVTGYEQY
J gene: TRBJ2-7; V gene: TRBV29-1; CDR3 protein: SLGTGPSYEQY
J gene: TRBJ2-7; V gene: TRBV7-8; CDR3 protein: ASVSKAYEQY
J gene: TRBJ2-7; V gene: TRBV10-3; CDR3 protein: AISETGSTEQY
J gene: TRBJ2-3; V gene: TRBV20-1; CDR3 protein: SARPPTDTQY
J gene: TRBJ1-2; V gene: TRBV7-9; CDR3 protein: ASSLAGGTASNYGYT
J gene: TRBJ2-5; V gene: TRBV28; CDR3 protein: ASSFSAGLETQY
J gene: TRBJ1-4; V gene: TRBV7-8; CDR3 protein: ASSQDWDARDEKLF
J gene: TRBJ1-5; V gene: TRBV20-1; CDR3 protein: SARYGVSNQPQH
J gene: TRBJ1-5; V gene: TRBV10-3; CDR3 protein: ATTPTGSQPQH
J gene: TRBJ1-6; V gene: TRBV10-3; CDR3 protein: AISMTGGFNSPLH
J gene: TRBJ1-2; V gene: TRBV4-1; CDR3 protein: ASSQERTLYGYT
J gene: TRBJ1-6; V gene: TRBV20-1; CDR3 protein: SAELVVDNSPLH
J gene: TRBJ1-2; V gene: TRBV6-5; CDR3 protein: ASCKGYYGYT
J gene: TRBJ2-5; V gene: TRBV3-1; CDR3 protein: ASSQDRQSGTGTQY
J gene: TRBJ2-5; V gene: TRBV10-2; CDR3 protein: ASSEEGMMVTQY
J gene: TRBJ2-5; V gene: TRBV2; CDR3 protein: ASSGSSYEIQETQY
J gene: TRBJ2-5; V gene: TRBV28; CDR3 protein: ASSLPVRSGETQY
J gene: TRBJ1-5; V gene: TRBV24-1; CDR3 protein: DLRQPQH
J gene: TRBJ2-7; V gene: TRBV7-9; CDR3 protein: ASSSSRGPAYEQY
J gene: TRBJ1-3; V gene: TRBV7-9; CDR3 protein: ASSLGGSPNTIY
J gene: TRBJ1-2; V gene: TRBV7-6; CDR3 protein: ASSFADYGYT
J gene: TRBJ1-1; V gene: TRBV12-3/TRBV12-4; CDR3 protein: ASSFNRAGTEAF
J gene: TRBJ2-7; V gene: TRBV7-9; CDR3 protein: ASSHRDRGSYYHEQY
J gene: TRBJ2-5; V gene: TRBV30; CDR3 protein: AWAPGLGPQETQY
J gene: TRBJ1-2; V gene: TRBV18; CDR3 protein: ASSPSARLNYGYT
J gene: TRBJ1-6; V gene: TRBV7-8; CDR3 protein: ASSLVGRGISPLH
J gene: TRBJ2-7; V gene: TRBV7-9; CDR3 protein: ASSFHVEQY
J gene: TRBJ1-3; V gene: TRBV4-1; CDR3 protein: ASSQVEARPGNTIY
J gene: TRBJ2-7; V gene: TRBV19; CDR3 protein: ASSTLRDRGAYEQY